This T cell receptor beta chain derives from a study of CD8+ T cells in alopecia areata. PBMCs served as the source from which CD4+ and CD8+ T cells were sorted. This clone turned up a few times. Trimming removed 5 bases at V and 6 bases at J, with 9 bases between. CDR3 length: 12 amino acids. CDR1 and CDR2 (germline): SNHLY, FYNNEI. In each case, RNA was isolated and then reverse transcribed into cDNA as the sequencing template. Produced via immunoSEQ multiplex PCR; TCRdb's table is partial and in-frame only. Seen here are 200,000 to 250,000 clones, 67% observed once, and the top ten hold around 1.2%.

Source: CD4+ T cells sorted from blood, taken at week 0. The chain carries TRBV2 and TRBJ2-3; D gene unclear. This sequence originates from a human donor with alopecia areata. The CDR3: CASSPMSDTQYF. CDR3 DNA sequence: TGTGCCAGCAGTCCCATGTCGGATACGCAGTATTTT.